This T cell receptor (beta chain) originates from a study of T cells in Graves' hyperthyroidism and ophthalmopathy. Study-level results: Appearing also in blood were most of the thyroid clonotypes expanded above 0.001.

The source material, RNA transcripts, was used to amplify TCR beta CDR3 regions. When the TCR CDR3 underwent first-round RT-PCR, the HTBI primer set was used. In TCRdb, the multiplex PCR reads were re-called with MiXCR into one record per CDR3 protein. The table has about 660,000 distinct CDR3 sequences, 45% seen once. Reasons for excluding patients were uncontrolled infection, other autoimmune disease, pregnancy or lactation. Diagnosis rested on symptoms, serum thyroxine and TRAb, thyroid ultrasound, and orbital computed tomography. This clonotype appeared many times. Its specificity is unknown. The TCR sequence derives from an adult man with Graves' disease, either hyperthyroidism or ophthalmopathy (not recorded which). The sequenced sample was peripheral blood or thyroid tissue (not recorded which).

CDR3 coding DNA: TGTGCCACCAGTGACACGGTCGGACTGGTCCAAGAGACCCAGTACTTC. This encodes CATSDTVGLVQETQYF. The chain joins TRBV24-1 to TRBJ2-5; weak D call: TRBD2 (5 bases). The ends were cut back, 4 bases at V and 1 base at J, with 15 bases in the middle. The CDR3 runs to 16 residues. CDR1 is KGHDR, CDR2 SFDVKD, per germline.